The 29 T cell receptor beta chains below all came from one sample that was sequenced in a study of post-analysis software for immune sequencing data. Unique molecular identifiers had been added to the TCR beta cDNA libraries. MiXCR, applied by TCRdb to the PCR reads, yields one record per CDR3 protein. The table records about 200,000 distinct CDR3 sequences, approximately 28% of them present only once. Study results and limitations: A handful of TRBV segments were significantly more frequent in patients than in controls. TRBV5-6, TRBV5-1 and TRBV20-1 were among these segments.

These receptors are not linked to any known antigen. The sequencing input was blood. These receptors originate from a girl under 18 with multiple sclerosis.

This clonotype showed up just a few times. The junction does not match germline at one end; this may be a read error. The chain combines TRBV12-3 or TRBV12-4 with TRBJ2-3, with D perhaps given as TRBD1 or TRBD2 (6 bases each). This CDR3 has 14 amino acids. The CDR3 DNA is TGTGCCAGCAGCTTAGGGGGGACACCAAATACGCAGTATTTT. Translating gives CASSLGGTPNTQYF.

This clonotype was detected many times. J is TRBJ2-7 and V is TRBV6-2 or TRBV6-3; a weak D match, TRBD2 (5 bases). Germline CDR1 is MNHEY and CDR2 is SVGEGT. V was cut by 5 bases and J by 4 bases, with 9 bases left in between. This CDR3 comprises 12 residues. CDR3 bases: TGTGCCAGCAGTCCCCGGGATTACGAGCAGTACTTC. Translation: CASSPRDYEQYF.

The V gene is TRBV5-1, the J gene TRBJ2-7; D is undetermined. CDR1 SGHRS and CDR2 YFSETQ come from the germline V gene. The CDR3 runs to 12 residues. V lost 3 bases, J lost 2 bases, and 6 bases lay in between. The CDR3 sequence: CASSSYAYEQYF. The DNA for the CDR3 is TGCGCCAGCAGCTCCTACGCCTACGAGCAGTACTTC.

About this clonotype itself: One junction end does not reproduce the germline sequence, and a read error may be involved. The chain recombines TRBV7-2 with TRBJ2-2; D possibly corresponds to TRBD1 (6 bases). The CDR3 runs 16 residues. Germline loops: CDR1 SGHTA, CDR2 FQGNSA. The CDR3 spells CAGSPRGGPNTGELFF. In DNA, the CDR3 is TGTGCCGGCAGCCCCAGGGGCGGGCCGAACACCGGGGAGCTGTTTTTT.

The gene calls are TRBV7-9 and TRBJ1-1; 8 positions agree with TRBD1. This CDR3 contains 17 residues. The germline V gene encodes CDR1 SEHNR and CDR2 FQNEAQ (reference sequence). V lost 3 bases to trimming and J lost 1 base; unmatched junction nucleotides: 10. CDR3: CASSLRGRQGRNTEAFF. CDR3 nucleotide sequence: TGTGCCAGCAGCTTGCGCGGACGACAGGGGCGGAACACTGAAGCTTTCTTT.

J is TRBJ2-3 and V is TRBV12-3 or TRBV12-4; unclear D gene. V shed 2 bases and J shed 6 bases, with 6 bases lying between them. The CDR3 has 12 residues. DNA of the CDR3: TGTGCCAGCAGTTTAAAAGCTGATACGCAGTATTTT. This sequence encodes CASSLKADTQYF.

At least ten counts were recorded for this clonotype. V and J are TRBV7-2 and TRBJ2-3; D is undetermined. The germline V gene has CDR1 SGHTA and CDR2 FQGNSA. V shed 5 bases and J shed 9 bases, with 9 bases lying between them. The CDR3 has 11 amino acids. CDR3 region: CASSTRRTQYF. Here the CDR3 DNA reads TGTGCCAGCAGCACCCGTCGAACGCAGTATTTT.

This clonotype was found a few times. V is TRBV7-9 and J is TRBJ2-1; possibly TRBD2 for D (6 bases). Germline V gene data show CDR1 as SEHNR and CDR2 as FQNEAQ (reference sequence). V was clipped by 5 bases and J by 0 bases, with 17 bases between them. The CDR3 contains 17 residues. The CDR3 protein is CASSPRGGGTSYNEQFF. The CDR3 region has the DNA TGTGCCAGCAGCCCCCGGGGCGGCGGGACCTCCTACAATGAGCAGTTCTTC.

This clonotype was seen at least ten times. The chain has TRBV20-1 and TRBJ2-7; no firm D call. V lost 4 bases to trimming and J lost 0 bases, with 13 bases between them. CDR3 length equals 14 residues. Germline V gene lookup returns CDR1 DFQATT and CDR2 SNEGSKA (reference sequence). In nucleotides, the CDR3 is TGCAGTGCTAAGGTGGGCACTAACTCCTACGAGCAGTACTTC. This translates into CSAKVGTNSYEQYF.

This clonotype was counted once. This chain joins TRBV28 and TRBJ1-5; 9 nucleotides agree with TRBD1. CDR3 size: 15 residues. The junction had 4 bases not matched to a gene; V was cut back by 7 bases and J by 0 bases. Germline lookup yields CDR1 MDHEN and CDR2 SYDVKM. The CDR3 nucleotides are TGTGCCAGCAAGCGACAGGGGGGTAGCAATCAGCCCCAGCATTTT. Its translation: CASKRQGGSNQPQHF.

This clonotype showed up just a few times. The rearrangement uses TRBV7-3 and TRBJ1-2, with a tentative D call TRBD1 (5 bases). Germline CDR1 reads SGHTA; CDR2 reads FQGTGA. V shed 1 base and J shed 5 bases, with 17 bases lying between them. This CDR3 has 16 residues. The CDR3 loop is CASSLIPGTDYYGYTF. The DNA for the CDR3 is TGTGCCAGCAGCTTAATCCCCGGGACGGATTATTATGGCTACACCTTC.

This clonotype has at least ten counts. This chain uses TRBV5-6 with TRBJ2-3; D is ambiguous. The V gene lost 4 bases and the J gene lost 2 bases, with 17 bases spanning the gap. This CDR3 region has 16 residues. Germline CDR1 SGHDT, CDR2 YYEEEE. DNA of the CDR3: TGTGCCAGCAGCCCCAGACGGAGTACCCTCACAGATACGCAGTATTTT. Its translation: CASSPRRSTLTDTQYF.

The chain has TRBV12-3 or TRBV12-4 and TRBJ2-1; possibly TRBD1 for D (6 bases). Deletions cut 3 bases from V and 5 bases from J, with 17 bases between. This CDR3 contains 16 residues. The CDR3 here is CASSFNRDLTNNEQFF. The CDR3 DNA sequence: TGTGCCAGCAGTTTTAACAGGGATTTAACAAACAATGAGCAGTTCTTC.

V is TRBV5-1 and J is TRBJ1-4; 10 bases map to TRBD1. The CDR3 is 15 residues long. With V trimmed by 3 bases and J by 8 bases, 7 bases remained unmatched. Germline values: CDR1 SGHRS, CDR2 YFSETQ. The CDR3, as DNA: TGCGCCAGCAGCTCAGTCGGGACAGGGGAGGAAAAACTGTTTTTT. This encodes CASSSVGTGEEKLFF.

The J gene is TRBJ1-5, the V gene TRBV12-3 or TRBV12-4; D remains ambiguous. Trimming took off 9 bases at V and 6 bases at J, with 15 bases between the two ends. The CDR3 contains 13 residues. Here the CDR3 DNA reads TGTGCCAGTAGATCAGATGGGGTTCAGCCCCAGCATTTT. It specifies CASRSDGVQPQHF.

This clonotype occurred many times. J is TRBJ2-7 and V is TRBV18; 10 positions match TRBD1. Germline V gene lookup returns CDR1 KGHSH and CDR2 LQKENI. The CDR3 contains 16 residues. Trimming at V came to 5 bases and at J to 7 bases, leaving 14 bases not matched to a gene. CDR3 region: CASSSPTGGSLGEQYF. The CDR3 DNA reads TGTGCCAGCTCATCCCCGACAGGGGGCTCCCTGGGGGAGCAGTACTTC.

A word on this clonotype: A read error may be the cause here, since a much bigger clone is one base away. This chain uses TRBV20-1 with TRBJ2-7; 7 nucleotides align to TRBD1. CDR1 is DFQATT and CDR2 is SNEGSKA in the germline V gene (reference sequence). The CDR3 is 14 amino acids. Here the CDR3 DNA reads TGCAGTGCTTACCCGGGACAGAGCTCCCACGAGCAGTACTTC. It specifies CSAYPGQSSHEQYF.

CDR3 sequence (DNA): TGTGCCAGCAGCTGGTGGGACAGTTCCTACGAGCAGTACTTC. Residues: CASSWWDSSYEQYF. This chain uses TRBV5-6 with TRBJ2-7, with 7 bases matching TRBD1. J lost 1 base, V lost 3 bases, and 4 bases had no gene match. This CDR3 comprises 14 residues. CDR1 and CDR2 (germline): SGHDT, YYEEEE. The full variable domain, completed using reference TRBV5-6 and TRBJ2-7, is DAGVTQSPTHLIKTRGQQVTLRCSPKSGHDTVSWYQQALGQGPQFIFQYYEEEERQRGNFPDRFSGHQFPNYSSELNVNALLLGDSALYLCASSWWDSSYEQYFGPGTRLTVT.

This clonotype has a count of ten or more. The chain links TRBV5-5 to TRBJ2-3; no reliable D call. Germline CDR1 is SGHKS and CDR2 is YYEKEE (reference sequence). This CDR3 has 14 residues. Trimming removed 5 bases at V and 2 bases at J, with 12 bases between. CDR3 in DNA: TGTGCCAGCAGTGTCTATGGACCCACAGATACGCAGTATTTT. Its protein product is CASSVYGPTDTQYF.

This chain links TRBV2 with TRBJ2-5, with D tentatively TRBD1 (6 bases). CDR1 and CDR2 (germline): SNHLY, FYNNEI. V dropped 6 bases and J dropped 5 bases, with 19 bases sitting between them. The CDR3 sequence is 15 residues long. The CDR3 DNA sequence: TGTGCCAGCAGCCCGGACAGAGCCGTCCAGGAGACCCAGTACTTC. Protein sequence: CASSPDRAVQETQYF.

This clonotype was detected ten times or more. The chain is built from TRBV12-3 or TRBV12-4 and TRBJ2-5; 8 bases align to TRBD2. With 5 bases clipped from V and 5 bases from J, the junction kept 7 bases outside the gene matches. CDR3 length equals 14 residues. DNA for the CDR3: TGTGCCAGCAGTCGAGGACTAGCCTCGGAGACCCAGTACTTC. This codes for CASSRGLASETQYF.

This chain uses TRBV11-2 with TRBJ1-4, with unresolved D. This CDR3 is built from 12 residues. Germline loops: CDR1 SGHAT, CDR2 FQNNGV. The V gene lost 5 bases and the J gene lost 4 bases, with 5 bases spanning the gap. This CDR3 reads CASSPRNEKLFF. The DNA for the CDR3 is TGTGCCAGCAGCCCCCGTAATGAAAAACTGTTTTTT. Full variable domain (missing parts from reference TRBV11-2 and TRBJ1-4): EAGVAQSPRYKIIEKRQSVAFWCNPISGHATLYWYQQILGQGPKLLIQFQNNGVVDDSQLPKDRFSAERLKGVDSTLKIQPAKLEDSAVYLCASSPRNEKLFFGSGTQLSVL.

This clonotype was seen many times. J is TRBJ2-7 and V is TRBV4-1, with unresolved D. CDR3 length equals 13 residues. CDR1 MGHRA and CDR2 YSYEKL come from the germline V gene. V was clipped by 0 bases and J by 6 bases, with 9 bases between them. CDR3 amino acids: CASSQESSGEQYF. The CDR3 bases are TGCGCCAGCAGCCAAGAATCCTCTGGCGAGCAGTACTTC.

This clonotype was seen more than once but under ten times. The V gene is TRBV2, the J gene TRBJ1-1; D is unresolved. The ends were cut back, 2 bases at V and 1 base at J, with 5 bases in the middle. CDR3 size: 13 residues. Germline assignment: CDR1 SNHLY and CDR2 FYNNEI. The CDR3 region has the DNA TGTGCCAGCAGTGAACGGGAGAACACTGAAGCTTTCTTT. Its protein product is CASSERENTEAFF.

The CDR3 sequence: CASSPDRGGQPQHF. CDR3 sequence (DNA): TGCGCCAGCAGCCCCGACAGGGGTGGACAGCCCCAGCATTTT. This chain joins TRBV5-1 and TRBJ1-5, with 8 positions matching TRBD1. V lost 4 bases and J lost 7; bases outside the gene matches: 7. This CDR3 region has 14 residues. Germline values: CDR1 SGHRS, CDR2 YFSETQ. Full variable domain (remainder filled in from reference TRBV5-1 and TRBJ1-5): KAGVTQTPRYLIKTRGQQVTLSCSPISGHRSVSWYQQTPGQGLQFLFEYFSETQRNKGNFPGRFSGRQFSNSRSEMNVSTLELGDSALYLCASSPDRGGQPQHFGDGTRLSIL.

This clonotype was detected ten times or more. The chain combines TRBV2 with TRBJ2-1; no clear D. Germline values: CDR1 SNHLY, CDR2 FYNNEI. Trimming removed 1 base from V and 0 bases from J, with 10 bases in between. The CDR3 is 16 amino acids. The CDR3 spells CASSEGQAYSYNEQFF. In nucleotides, the CDR3 is TGTGCCAGCAGTGAAGGGCAGGCGTACTCCTACAATGAGCAGTTCTTC.

This clonotype was counted ten times or more. J is TRBJ2-1 and V is TRBV29-1; D is perhaps TRBD2 (7 bases). Germline loops: CDR1 SQVTM, CDR2 ANQGSEA. V was trimmed by 7 bases and J by 7 bases, leaving 35 bases between them. The CDR3 is 19 amino acids. CDR3 in amino acids: CSAVLGLTRGLADTNEQFF. The CDR3 bases are TGCAGCGCCGTCCTCGGTCTCACCCGGGGGCTAGCGGATACAAATGAGCAGTTCTTC.

This clonotype turned up a few times. The chain recombines TRBV20-1 with TRBJ1-6, with D possibly TRBD1 on 5 matching bases. The CDR3 is 14 residues long. Deletions cut 1 base from V and 5 bases from J, with 9 bases between. CDR1 is DFQATT and CDR2 is SNEGSKA in the germline V gene (reference sequence). This chain's CDR3 is CSARARDHNSPLHF. In DNA, the CDR3 is TGCAGTGCTAGAGCCAGGGACCATAATTCACCCCTCCACTTT.

The table lists this clonotype with many counts. V usage is TRBV15 and J usage is TRBJ2-1; 13 bases agree with TRBD2. With 0 bases clipped from V and 7 bases from J, the junction kept 6 bases outside the gene matches. CDR1 and CDR2 (germline): LNHNV, YYDKDF (reference sequence). CDR3 size: 17 residues. The CDR3 DNA reads TGTGCCACCAGCAGAGACCGACTAGCGGGGGGACGGAATGAGCAGTTCTTC. Residues: CATSRDRLAGGRNEQFF. The full variable domain, its missing parts supplied by reference TRBV15 and TRBJ2-1, is DAMVIQNPRYQVTQFGKPVTLSCSQTLNHNVMYWYQQKSSQAPKLLFHYYDKDFNNEADTPDNFQSRRPNTSFCFLDIRSPGLGDTAMYLCATSRDRLAGGRNEQFFGPGTRLTVL.